A single sample is the source of the 12 T cell receptor beta chains below, sequenced in a study of shared clonotypes between healthy human individuals. Some clones are missing from TCRdb's copy, which holds only in-frame ones; the method was immunoSEQ multiplex PCR. The sample has around 720,000 clones, around three quarters seen once; the top ten hold around 1.8%. The sample consisted of memory CD4+ T cells sorted from blood. The subset is: CD45RA-negative fraction. Receptors were obtained from a woman in her thirties in good health.

To note about this clone: The sample holds other DNA sequences that translate to the same CDR3. The chain is built from TRBV5-4 and TRBJ1-2; D gene ambiguous. Deletions cut 0 bases from V and 4 bases from J, with 7 bases between. The CDR3 runs to 13 residues. The germline gives CDR1 SGHNT, CDR2 YYREEE (reference sequence). The CDR3 nucleotides read TGTGCCAGCAGCTTGGGAGATGGCTATGGCTACACCTTC. This encodes CASSLGDGYGYTF.

This clone came up many times. For the CDR3, the DNA is TGTGCCAGCAGCTTGCATACAGGGTGGGCTGGGGCCAACGTCCTGACTTTC. Encoded protein: CASSLHTGWAGANVLTF. The chain combines TRBV5-5 with TRBJ2-6, with D possibly matching TRBD1 (6 bases). Germline V gives CDR1 SGHKS, CDR2 YYEKEE (reference sequence). V was shortened by 1 base and J by 2 bases, with 13 bases between the two germline ends. This CDR3 comprises 17 residues.

The chain recombines TRBV7-2 with TRBJ1-5, with 9 bases matching TRBD1. This CDR3 is 15 amino acids long. Germline CDR1 and CDR2: SGHTA and FQGNSA. Losses at the gene ends were 3 bases for V and 4 bases for J; bases not matched to a gene: 4. For the CDR3, the DNA is TGTGCCAGCAGCTTTTCGACAGGGGGGAATCAGCCCCAGCATTTT. As protein: CASSFSTGGNQPQHF.

J is TRBJ1-2 and V is TRBV6-1; D is unresolved. There are 14 residues in the CDR3. Germline lookup yields CDR1 MNHNS and CDR2 SASEGT. The ends were cut back, 10 bases at V and 3 bases at J, with 18 bases in the middle. The CDR3 DNA follows: TGTGCCACGGTATCAAAGTTTACTGACTATGGCTACACCTTC. Protein sequence: CATVSKFTDYGYTF.

The chain recombines TRBV7-9 with TRBJ1-1; 7 positions agree with TRBD1. From germline, CDR1 is SEHNR and CDR2 FQNEAQ (reference sequence). This CDR3 is 15 amino acids long. V dropped 5 bases and J dropped 2; count of bases not matched to a gene: 8. This chain's CDR3 is CASSLSGTANTEAFF. CDR3 nucleotides: TGTGCCAGCAGCCTATCCGGGACAGCCAACACTGAAGCTTTCTTT.

The gene calls are TRBV6-4 and TRBJ1-1; tentative D call: TRBD1 (5 bases). Trimming took 2 bases from V and 4 from J, leaving 11 bases between them. The CDR3 extends over 14 amino acids. Germline values: CDR1 MRHNA, CDR2 SNTAGT. The CDR3 loop is CASSDGTGSTEAFF. The CDR3 DNA sequence: TGTGCCAGCAGTGACGGGACGGGTTCCACTGAAGCTTTCTTT.

CDR3 protein: CASSLATGAANTIYF. CDR3 in DNA: TGCGCCAGCAGCTTGGCGACAGGGGCGGCGAACACCATATATTTT. This chain joins TRBV5-1 and TRBJ1-3; 8 nucleotides match TRBD1. In germline, CDR1 is SGHRS, CDR2 YFSETQ. Trimming cost V 0 bases and J 7 bases; bases outside gene matches: 6. This CDR3 has 15 amino acids.

The V and J genes are TRBV2 and TRBJ2-5, with D perhaps matching TRBD2 (6 bases). In germline, CDR1 is SNHLY, CDR2 FYNNEI. The CDR3 is 12 residues long. Trimming took off 4 bases at V and 6 bases at J, with 9 bases between the two ends. CDR3: CASSGLGKTQYF. In DNA, the CDR3 is TGTGCCAGCAGTGGACTAGGAAAGACCCAGTACTTC.

This chain connects TRBV4-1 to TRBJ2-1; a weak D match, TRBD2 (6 bases). CDR3 length: 19 residues. V was pared by 0 bases and J by 10 bases, with 28 bases between. In germline, CDR1 is MGHRA, CDR2 YSYEKL. DNA for the CDR3: TGCGCCAGCAGCCAAGATCGGGATAGCTGGGTAAGCCGACGGGGGGAGCAGTTCTTC. Translation: CASSQDRDSWVSRRGEQFF.

This chain uses TRBV5-5 with TRBJ2-2; TRBD2 matches 7 bases. Per germline, CDR1 SGHKS and CDR2 YYEKEE (reference sequence). Trimming took 2 bases from V and 2 from J; bases not matched to a gene: 12. The CDR3 consists of 18 residues. The CDR3 here is CASSFDPQAGVNTGELFF. In DNA form, the CDR3 reads TGTGCCAGCAGCTTCGACCCTCAGGCGGGGGTAAACACCGGGGAGCTGTTTTTT.

J is TRBJ1-2 and V is TRBV6-5; 9 bases fit TRBD1. Germline CDR1 reads MNHEY; CDR2 reads SVGAGI. Trimming at V came to 9 bases and at J to 4 bases, leaving 12 bases not matched to a gene. CDR3 length equals 15 residues. CDR3 coding DNA: TGTGCCAGTAAGAAAACAGGGGGCGGTGGCTATGGCTACACCTTC. The encoded protein is CASKKTGGGGYGYTF.

The chain is built from TRBV28 and TRBJ2-7; the D gene could be TRBD1 or TRBD2 (5 bases each). This CDR3 comprises 14 residues. Germline V gene data show CDR1 as MDHEN and CDR2 as SYDVKM. Trimming shortened V by 6 bases and J by 2 bases, and 14 bases separated the two germline ends. Here the CDR3 reads CASRAGTATYEQYF. The DNA for the CDR3 is TGTGCCAGCAGGGCCGGGACCGCCACCTACGAGCAGTACTTC.